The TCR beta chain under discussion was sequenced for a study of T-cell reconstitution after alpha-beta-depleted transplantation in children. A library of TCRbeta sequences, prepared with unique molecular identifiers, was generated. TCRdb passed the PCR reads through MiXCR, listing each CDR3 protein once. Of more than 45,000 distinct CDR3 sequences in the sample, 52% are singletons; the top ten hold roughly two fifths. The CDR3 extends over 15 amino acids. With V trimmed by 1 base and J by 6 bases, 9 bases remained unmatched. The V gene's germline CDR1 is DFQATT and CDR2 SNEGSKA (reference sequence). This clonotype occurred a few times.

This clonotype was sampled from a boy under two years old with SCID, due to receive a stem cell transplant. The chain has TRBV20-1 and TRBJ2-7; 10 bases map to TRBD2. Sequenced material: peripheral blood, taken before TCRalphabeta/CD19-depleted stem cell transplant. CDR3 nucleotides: TGCAGTGCTAGAGCCAGCGGGGGGGGCCGTGGCGAGCAGTACTTC. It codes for CSARASGGGRGEQYF.